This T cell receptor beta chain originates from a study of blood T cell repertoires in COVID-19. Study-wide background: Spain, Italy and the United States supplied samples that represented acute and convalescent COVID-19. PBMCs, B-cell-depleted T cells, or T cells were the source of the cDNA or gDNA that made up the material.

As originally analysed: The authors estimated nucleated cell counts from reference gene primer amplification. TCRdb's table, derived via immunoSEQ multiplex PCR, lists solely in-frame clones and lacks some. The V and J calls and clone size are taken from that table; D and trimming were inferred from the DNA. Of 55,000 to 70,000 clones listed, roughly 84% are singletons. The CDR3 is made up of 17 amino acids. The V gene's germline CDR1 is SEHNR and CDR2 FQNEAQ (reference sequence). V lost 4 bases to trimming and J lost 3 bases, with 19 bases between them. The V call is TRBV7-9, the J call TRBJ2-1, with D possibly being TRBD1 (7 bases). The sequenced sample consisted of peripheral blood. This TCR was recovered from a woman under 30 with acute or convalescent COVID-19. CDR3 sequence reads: CASSSTPGGGIYNEQFF. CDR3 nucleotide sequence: TGTGCCAGCAGCTCCACCCCAGGGGGAGGAATCTACAATGAGCAGTTCTTC.